The next 26 T cell receptor beta chains were all read from a single sample in a study of blood T cell repertoires in COVID-19. Clones were read by immunoSEQ multiplex PCR, and TCRdb kept only the in-frame ones, dropping some. The profile shows approximately 25,000 clones, approximately 80% of them singletons. Sequenced material: peripheral blood. Source of these receptors: a woman in her 70s with COVID-19, enrolled during active disease.

This clone appeared a few times. CDR3 coding DNA: TGTGCCAGCAGCCCACGACAGAATATGAACACTGAAGCTTTCTTT. Its translation: CASSPRQNMNTEAFF. The chain recombines TRBV5-6 with TRBJ1-1, with D perhaps TRBD1 (5 bases). The CDR3 runs 15 residues. Germline CDR1 and CDR2: SGHDT and YYEEEE. Trimming cost V 4 bases and J 0 bases, with 13 bases left between them.

The rearrangement links TRBV7-2 to TRBJ2-7; no clear D. CDR3 size: 14 residues. Germline CDR1 reads SGHTA; CDR2 reads FQGNSA. Trimming shortened V by 3 bases and J by 1 base, and 10 bases separated the two germline ends. The CDR3 nucleotides are TGTGCCAGCAGCTTTTCGTACGGTTCCTACGAGCAGTACTTC. Protein sequence: CASSFSYGSYEQYF.

The gene calls are TRBV4-3 and TRBJ2-1; D possibly corresponds to TRBD1 (6 bases). The germline CDR1 and CDR2 sequences are LGHNA and YSLEER. V was shortened by 3 bases and J by 10 bases, with 10 bases between the two germline ends. The CDR3 sequence is 12 residues long. The DNA of the CDR3 is TGCGCCAGCAGCCAGGGGGCATTGGAGCAGTTCTTC. Translating gives CASSQGALEQFF.

This chain connects TRBV5-1 to TRBJ1-6, with 9 bases fitting TRBD1. The CDR3 is 13 amino acids. V shed 3 bases and J 10 bases; nucleotides not matched to a gene: 2. Germline values: CDR1 SGHRS, CDR2 YFSETQ. This chain's CDR3 is CASSWGQGSPLHF. CDR3 sequence (DNA): TGCGCCAGCAGCTGGGGACAGGGATCACCCCTCCACTTT.

The chain carries TRBV7-8 and TRBJ1-2, with 7 nucleotides matching TRBD1. After removal of 5 bases from V and 6 bases from J, the junction contained 3 bases not matched to a gene. Germline V gene sequence: CDR1 SGHVS, CDR2 FQNEAQ. CDR3 length equals 12 residues. The DNA of the CDR3 is TGTGCCAGCAGCCCAACAGGGGATGGCTACACCTTC. It specifies CASSPTGDGYTF.

This clone was seen a handful of times. The chain carries TRBV6-5 and TRBJ1-2, with TRBD1 matching 8 bases. Germline V gives CDR1 MNHEY, CDR2 SVGAGI. The CDR3 runs 14 residues. V lost 0 bases and J lost 8; bases outside the gene matches: 5. CDR3 bases: TGTGCCAGCAGTTACTCCGACAGGGGAAGAGGCTACACCTTC. Translated, it gives CASSYSDRGRGYTF.

The rearrangement joins TRBV9 to TRBJ2-5, with a possible D match to TRBD2 (5 bases). V was clipped by 0 bases and J by 0 bases, with 12 bases between them. The CDR3 contains 16 residues. CDR1 is SGDLS and CDR2 is YYNGEE in the germline V gene. The CDR3 nucleotides read TGTGCCAGCAGCGTAGAGGCTAGCCTGTACCAAGAGACCCAGTACTTC. Its protein product is CASSVEASLYQETQYF.

The V call is TRBV3-1 (or the pseudogene TRBV3-2), the J call TRBJ2-2; 8 bases line up with TRBD1. This CDR3 has 15 residues. Germline CDR1 reads LGHDT; CDR2 reads YNNKEL (reference sequence). V shed 2 bases and J 6 bases; nucleotides not matched to a gene: 5. The CDR3 is CASSQQGAGSGELFF. CDR3 nucleotide sequence: TGTGCCAGCAGCCAACAGGGGGCCGGATCCGGGGAGCTGTTTTTT.

This clone was counted once. The V call is TRBV6-5, the J call TRBJ1-1; D is possibly TRBD1 (6 bases). There are 14 residues in the CDR3. Trimming shortened V by 4 bases and J by 5 bases, and 14 bases separated the two germline ends. Germline-derived CDR1 and CDR2 are MNHEY and SVGAGI. This CDR3 reads CASSSGRGGTEAFF. The CDR3 DNA reads as TGTGCCAGCAGTTCTGGACGAGGGGGAACTGAAGCTTTCTTT.

The chain employs TRBV19 and TRBJ2-1; TRBD2 matches 10 bases. Germline lookup yields CDR1 LNHDA and CDR2 SQIVND (reference sequence). V dropped 3 bases and J dropped 3; count of bases not matched to a gene: 11. The CDR3 covers 18 residues. CDR3 loop: CASSIAPLAGVGYNEQFF. In nucleotides, the CDR3 is TGTGCCAGTAGTATCGCCCCCCTAGCGGGAGTAGGCTACAATGAGCAGTTCTTC.

The rearrangement uses TRBV5-4 and TRBJ2-5, with 7 bases that match TRBD2. CDR3 length equals 15 residues. The germline V gene has CDR1 SGHNT and CDR2 YYREEE (reference sequence). V gave up 0 bases and J gave up 3 bases; unmatched junction bases: 5. The CDR3 loop is CASSLGRGTEETQYF. The CDR3 DNA reads TGTGCCAGCAGCTTGGGGCGGGGGACGGAAGAGACCCAGTACTTC.

The chain employs TRBV2 and TRBJ2-5, with D possibly being TRBD2 (7 bases). In germline, CDR1 is SNHLY, CDR2 FYNNEI. V lost 8 bases, J lost 5 bases, and 18 bases lay in between. This CDR3 is 14 amino acids long. The CDR3 here is CASLRGGQAETQYF. Written as DNA, the CDR3 is TGTGCCAGCCTTAGGGGGGGTCAGGCCGAGACCCAGTACTTC.

This chain joins TRBV9 and TRBJ2-1; the match to TRBD1 covers 9 bases. CDR3 length equals 15 residues. Trimming cost V 3 bases and J 2 bases; bases outside gene matches: 3. The germline CDR1 and CDR2 sequences are SGDLS and YYNGEE. In DNA form, the CDR3 reads TGTGCCAGCAGCGGGGGACAGGGACCCTACAATGAGCAGTTCTTC. Amino acid sequence: CASSGGQGPYNEQFF.

The chain couples TRBV15 to TRBJ1-4; possibly TRBD1 for D (5 bases). CDR1 and CDR2 from the germline V gene are LNHNV and YYDKDF (reference sequence). V lost 0 bases and J 12 bases, leaving 14 bases between the germline ends. This CDR3 is built from 14 residues. CDR3 region: CATSRDRASGELFF. CDR3 in DNA: TGTGCCACCAGCAGAGATCGGGCCTCGGGGGAACTGTTTTTT. The complete variable domain, with remaining parts taken from reference TRBV15 and TRBJ1-4, reads DAMVIQNPRYQVTQFGKPVTLSCSQTLNHNVMYWYQQKSSQAPKLLFHYYDKDFNNEADTPDNFQSRRPNTSFCFLDIRSPGLGDTAMYLCATSRDRASGELFFGSGTQLSVL.

The chain couples TRBV5-1 to TRBJ1-1; D call uncertain. The V end was cut by 5 bases, the J end by 4 bases, with 6 bases between. The CDR3 sequence is 11 residues long. Germline lookup yields CDR1 SGHRS and CDR2 YFSETQ. CDR3 protein: CASRVSTEAFF. CDR3 bases: TGCGCCAGCAGGGTCAGCACTGAAGCTTTCTTT. The full variable domain, with the rest looked up from reference TRBV5-1 and TRBJ1-1, is KAGVTQTPRYLIKTRGQQVTLSCSPISGHRSVSWYQQTPGQGLQFLFEYFSETQRNKGNFPGRFSGRQFSNSRSEMNVSTLELGDSALYLCASRVSTEAFFGQGTRLTVV.

V usage is TRBV7-3 and J usage is TRBJ2-1; possibly TRBD2 for D (6 bases). The CDR3 runs to 15 residues. The germline CDR1 and CDR2 sequences are SGHTA and FQGTGA. Trimming cost V 5 bases and J 3 bases, with 14 bases left between them. CDR3 nucleotides: TGTGCCAGCAGCCCCCCAGGAGCGGGCTACAATGAGCAGTTCTTC. This gives the protein CASSPPGAGYNEQFF. The whole variable domain, filled in from reference TRBV7-3 and TRBJ2-1, reads GAGVSQTPSNKVTEKGKYVELRCDPISGHTALYWYRQSLGQGPEFLIYFQGTGAADDSGLPNDRFFAVRPEGSVSTLKIQRTERGDSAVYLCASSPPGAGYNEQFFGPGTRLTVL.

The V gene is TRBV12-5, the J gene TRBJ1-1; the D is unclear. Trimming pared 6 bases from V and 2 bases from J, leaving 13 bases between. The germline V gene encodes CDR1 LGHNT and CDR2 FRNRAP. The CDR3 is 14 amino acids. The CDR3 sequence is CASGNPLSNTEAFF. DNA of the CDR3: TGTGCTAGTGGAAACCCTCTGAGTAACACTGAAGCTTTCTTT.

The chain joins TRBV15 to TRBJ1-2, with D perhaps TRBD1 (5 bases). V lost 1 base and J lost 1, with 13 bases in between. CDR1 is LNHNV, CDR2 YYDKDF, per germline (reference sequence). The CDR3 runs 16 residues. The CDR3 sequence: CATSRAGGGGNYGYTF. The CDR3 DNA reads TGTGCCACCAGCAGAGCCGGTGGGGGGGGTAACTATGGCTACACCTTC.

This clone turned up a few times. This rearrangement joins TRBV27 to TRBJ1-5; possible D gene TRBD1, 6 bases. Trimming removed 2 bases at V and 6 bases at J, with 11 bases between. This CDR3 comprises 14 residues. Germline assignment: CDR1 MNHEY and CDR2 SMNVEV (reference sequence). CDR3 nucleotides: TGTGCCAGCAGTTTAAAGGGGGTGGTTCAGCCCCAGCATTTT. It yields the protein CASSLKGVVQPQHF.

V gene TRBV6-1 combines with J gene TRBJ1-1; D is unclear. V was pared by 2 bases and J by 3 bases, with 22 bases between. CDR1 is MNHNS and CDR2 is SASEGT in the germline V gene. This CDR3 comprises 18 residues. CDR3 protein: CASSESFAVIPRDTEAFF. The CDR3 DNA sequence: TGTGCCAGCAGTGAATCGTTTGCGGTCATACCGAGGGACACTGAAGCTTTCTTT.

This clone appeared a single time. The chain has TRBV5-6 and TRBJ2-4, with 10 nucleotides matching TRBD1. J lost 0 bases, V lost 4 bases, and 4 bases had no gene match. Germline loops: CDR1 SGHDT, CDR2 YYEEEE. This CDR3 contains 16 residues. In nucleotides, the CDR3 is TGTGCCAGCAGCCTTGACAGGGGGCTAGCCAAAAACATTCAGTACTTC. Translating it yields CASSLDRGLAKNIQYF. Full variable domain (outside the CDR3, taken from reference TRBV5-6 and TRBJ2-4): DAGVTQSPTHLIKTRGQQVTLRCSPKSGHDTVSWYQQALGQGPQFIFQYYEEEERQRGNFPDRFSGHQFPNYSSELNVNALLLGDSALYLCASSLDRGLAKNIQYFGAGTRLSVL.

This chain connects TRBV27 to TRBJ1-5; no definite D call. The CDR3 contains 13 residues. Trimming shortened V by 5 bases and J by 1 base, and 6 bases separated the two germline ends. Germline CDR1 reads MNHEY; CDR2 reads SMNVEV (reference sequence). The CDR3 reads CASSTRSNQPQHF. The CDR3 region has the DNA TGTGCCAGCAGTACCAGAAGCAATCAGCCCCAGCATTTT.

Remarks on this clone: An end of the junction differs from the germline gene, which may be a read error. The same CDR3 also results from other DNA sequences found in this sample. The chain recombines TRBV5-1 with TRBJ1-2; D might be TRBD1 (5 bases). This CDR3 is built from 17 residues. Germline loops: CDR1 SGHRS, CDR2 YFSETQ. This CDR3 reads CASSLARGPGGNYGYTF. Here the CDR3 DNA reads TGCGCCAGTAGCTTGGCTCGGGGCCCGGGAGGTAACTATGGCTACACCTTC.

The chain uses TRBV7-2 and TRBJ2-3; 9 bases map to TRBD1. V was clipped by 5 bases and J by 1 base; unmatched bases: 10. Germline values: CDR1 SGHTA, CDR2 FQGNSA. CDR3 length: 17 amino acids. The CDR3 DNA is TGTGCCAGCAGCCTGGGACAGGGAATTACTGGCACAGATACGCAGTATTTT. Amino acid sequence: CASSLGQGITGTDTQYF.

The chain combines TRBV19 with TRBJ2-2, with a tentative D call TRBD1 (5 bases). Trimming took off 3 bases at V and 6 bases at J, with 20 bases between the two ends. The V gene's germline CDR1 is LNHDA and CDR2 SQIVND (reference sequence). The CDR3 contains 17 residues. In DNA, the CDR3 is TGTGCCAGTAGTATCCAGTTGCAGGGTAGGGTGGCCGGGGAGCTGTTTTTT. Its protein is CASSIQLQGRVAGELFF.

Here the CDR3 DNA reads TGCGCCAGCAGCTTGGGGGACAGGGGGTTTAATTCACCCCTCCACTTT. This sequence encodes CASSLGDRGFNSPLHF. The V and J genes are TRBV5-1 and TRBJ1-6, with TRBD1 identical over 11 bases. The CDR3 is 16 residues long. CDR1 is SGHRS and CDR2 is YFSETQ in the germline V gene. V was pared by 0 bases and J by 6 bases, with 2 bases of the junction left unmatched.